The clone carrying this T cell receptor beta chain was recorded only once. This record belongs to a study of shared T cell receptors in the human thymus. The length of the CDR3 is 17 residues. CDR1 SGHVS and CDR2 FNYEAQ come from the germline V gene. Germline trimming cut 1 base from V and 3 bases from J; bases unmatched to any gene: 7. The method was immunoSEQ multiplex PCR; TCRdb's version includes in-frame clones alone and lacks a portion of them. The table lists about 730,000 clones, approximately 85% of them singletons. These data also formed part of another study, on human thymus T cells. That study adds: Corrective heart surgery yielded resections, and these provided the thymus tissue. Highly overlapping thymic repertoires in unrelated individuals were reported by related research.

J is TRBJ2-3 and V is TRBV7-6, with TRBD2 matching over 10 bases. The sequence was obtained from a girl less than two years old with a congenital heart defect. Sequenced input: thymocytes. CDR3 coding DNA: TGTGCCAGCAGCTTAGTGGCCGTAGCGGGGGGTACAGATACGCAGTATTTT. It specifies CASSLVAVAGGTDTQYF.